This T cell receptor (beta chain) was sequenced in a study of T-cell memory formation after mild COVID-19. V lost 2 bases, J lost 6 bases, and 6 bases lay in between. This CDR3 has 12 amino acids. Germline lookup yields CDR1 SGHRS and CDR2 YFSETQ. TCRdb re-called the 5' RACE reads with MiXCR, one entry per CDR3 protein. The sample includes hundreds of thousands of distinct CDR3 sequences, 20% seen only once; the top ten take around 12%. This clonotype originated in an adult woman who had mild COVID-19 (a few samples of this study predate the infection). Cell type and time point are not known. The specimen sequenced was PBMCs or a T cell subset sorted from them (not recorded which). The chain combines TRBV5-1 with TRBJ2-1; D gene ambiguous. The CDR3 loop reads CASSFRFNEQFF. CDR3 coding DNA: TGCGCCAGCAGCTTCAGGTTCAATGAGCAGTTCTTC.